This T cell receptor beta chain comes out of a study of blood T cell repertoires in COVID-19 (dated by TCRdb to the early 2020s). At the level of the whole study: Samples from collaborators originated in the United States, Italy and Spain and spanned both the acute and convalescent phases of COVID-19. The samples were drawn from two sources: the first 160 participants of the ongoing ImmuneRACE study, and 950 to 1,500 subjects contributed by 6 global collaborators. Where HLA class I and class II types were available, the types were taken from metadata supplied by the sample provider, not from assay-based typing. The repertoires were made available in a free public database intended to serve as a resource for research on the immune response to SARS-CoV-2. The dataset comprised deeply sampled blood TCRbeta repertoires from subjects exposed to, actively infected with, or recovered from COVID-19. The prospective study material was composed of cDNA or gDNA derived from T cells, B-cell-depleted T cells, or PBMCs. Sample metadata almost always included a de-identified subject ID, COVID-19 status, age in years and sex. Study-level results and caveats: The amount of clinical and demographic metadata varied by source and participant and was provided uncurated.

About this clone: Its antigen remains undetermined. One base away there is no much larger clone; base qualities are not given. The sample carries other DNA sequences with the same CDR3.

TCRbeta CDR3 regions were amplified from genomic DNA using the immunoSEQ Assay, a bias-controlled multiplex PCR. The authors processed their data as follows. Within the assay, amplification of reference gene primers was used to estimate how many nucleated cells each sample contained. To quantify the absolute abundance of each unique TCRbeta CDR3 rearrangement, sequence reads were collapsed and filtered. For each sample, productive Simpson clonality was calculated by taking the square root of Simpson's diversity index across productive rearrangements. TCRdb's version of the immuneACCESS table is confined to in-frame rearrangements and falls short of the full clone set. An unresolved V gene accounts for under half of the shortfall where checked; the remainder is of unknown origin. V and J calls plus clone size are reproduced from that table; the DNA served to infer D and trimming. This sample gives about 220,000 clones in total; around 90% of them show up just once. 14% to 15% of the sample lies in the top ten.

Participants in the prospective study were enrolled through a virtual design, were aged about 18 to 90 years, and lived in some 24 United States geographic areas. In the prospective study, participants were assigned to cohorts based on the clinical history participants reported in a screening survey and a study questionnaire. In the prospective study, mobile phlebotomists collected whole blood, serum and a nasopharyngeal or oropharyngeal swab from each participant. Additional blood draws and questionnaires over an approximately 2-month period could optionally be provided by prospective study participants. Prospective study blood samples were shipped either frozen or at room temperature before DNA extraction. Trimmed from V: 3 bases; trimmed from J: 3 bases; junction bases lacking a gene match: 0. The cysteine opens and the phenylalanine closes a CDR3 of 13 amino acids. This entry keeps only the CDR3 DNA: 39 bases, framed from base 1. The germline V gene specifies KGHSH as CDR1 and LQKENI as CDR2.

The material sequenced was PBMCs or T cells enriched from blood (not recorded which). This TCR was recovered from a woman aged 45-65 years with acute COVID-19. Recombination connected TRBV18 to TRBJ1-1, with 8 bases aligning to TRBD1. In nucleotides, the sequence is TGTGCCAGCTCACCGGGACAGGACACTGAAGCTTTCTTT. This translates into CASSPGQDTEAFF.